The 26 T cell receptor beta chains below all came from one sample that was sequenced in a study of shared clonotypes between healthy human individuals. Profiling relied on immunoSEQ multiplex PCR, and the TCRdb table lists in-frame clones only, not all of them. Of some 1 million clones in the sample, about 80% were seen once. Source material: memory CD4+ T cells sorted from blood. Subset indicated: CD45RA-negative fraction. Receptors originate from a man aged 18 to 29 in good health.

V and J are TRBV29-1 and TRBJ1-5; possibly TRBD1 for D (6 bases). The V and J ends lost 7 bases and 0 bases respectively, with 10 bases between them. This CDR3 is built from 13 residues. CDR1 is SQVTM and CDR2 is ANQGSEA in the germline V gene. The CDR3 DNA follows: TGCAGCGCCCGACAGGATAGCAATCAGCCCCAGCATTTT. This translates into CSARQDSNQPQHF.

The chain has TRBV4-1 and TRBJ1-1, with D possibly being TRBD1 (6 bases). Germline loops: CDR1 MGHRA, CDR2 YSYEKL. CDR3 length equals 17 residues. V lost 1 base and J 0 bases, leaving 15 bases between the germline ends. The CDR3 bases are TGCGCCAGCAGCCAAGTCGCAGGGGCCCTCATGAACACTGAAGCTTTCTTT. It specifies CASSQVAGALMNTEAFF.

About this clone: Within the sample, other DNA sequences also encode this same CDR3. CDR3 sequence: CASSQDLARSTDTQYF. For the CDR3, the DNA is TGTGCCAGCAGCCAAGATTTGGCCAGAAGCACAGATACGCAGTATTTT. The chain recombines TRBV14 with TRBJ2-3; D ambiguous. This CDR3 region has 16 residues. CDR1 is SGHDN, CDR2 FVKESK, per germline. Trimming stripped 0 bases from V and 0 bases from J, with 10 bases between.

Here the CDR3 reads CASSPQGIKQETQYF. DNA for the CDR3: TGTGCCAGCTCTCCTCAGGGGATCAAGCAAGAGACCCAGTACTTC. The chain combines TRBV18 with TRBJ2-5; a possible D gene is TRBD1 (6 bases). Germline CDR1 and CDR2: KGHSH and LQKENI. The CDR3 extends over 15 amino acids. With 6 bases removed from V and 2 bases from J, the gap between germline ends came to 16 bases.

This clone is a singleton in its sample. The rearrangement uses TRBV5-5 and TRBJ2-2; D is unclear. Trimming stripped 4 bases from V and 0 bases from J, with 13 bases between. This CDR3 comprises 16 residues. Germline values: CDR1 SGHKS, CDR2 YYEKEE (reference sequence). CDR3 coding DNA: TGTGCCAGCAGCCCGGTGGCAGGAGCGAACACCGGGGAGCTGTTTTTT. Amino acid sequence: CASSPVAGANTGELFF.

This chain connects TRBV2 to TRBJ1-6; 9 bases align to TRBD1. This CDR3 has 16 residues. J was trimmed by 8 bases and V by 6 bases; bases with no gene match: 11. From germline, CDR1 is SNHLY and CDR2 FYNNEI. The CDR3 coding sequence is TGTGCCAGCAGCGTTCGGGACAGGGAACGGGATTCACCCCTCCACTTT. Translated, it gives CASSVRDRERDSPLHF. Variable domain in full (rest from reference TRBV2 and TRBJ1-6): EPEVTQTPSHQVTQMGQEVILRCVPISNHLYFYWYRQILGQKVEFLVSFYNNEISEKSEIFDDQFSVERPDGSNFTLKIRSTKLEDSAMYFCASSVRDRERDSPLHFGNGTRLTVT.

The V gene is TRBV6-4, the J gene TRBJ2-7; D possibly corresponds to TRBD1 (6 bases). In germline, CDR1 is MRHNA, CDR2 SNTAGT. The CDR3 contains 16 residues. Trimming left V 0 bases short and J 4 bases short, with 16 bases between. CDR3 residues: CASSDSKSGVQYEQYF. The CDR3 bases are TGTGCCAGCAGTGACTCTAAATCAGGGGTTCAGTACGAGCAGTACTTC.

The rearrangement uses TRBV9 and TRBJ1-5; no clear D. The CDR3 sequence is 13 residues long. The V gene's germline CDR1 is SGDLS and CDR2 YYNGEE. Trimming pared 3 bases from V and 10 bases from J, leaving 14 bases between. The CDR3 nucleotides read TGTGCCAGCAGCGGGGCATTGGGCGGTCCCCAGCATTTT. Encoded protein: CASSGALGGPQHF.

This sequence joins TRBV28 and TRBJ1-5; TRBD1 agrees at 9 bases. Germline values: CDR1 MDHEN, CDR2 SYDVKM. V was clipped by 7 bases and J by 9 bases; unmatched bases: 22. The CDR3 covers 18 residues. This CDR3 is CASTPRGQGRGAWVPQHF. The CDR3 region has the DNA TGTGCCAGCACCCCAAGGGGACAGGGAAGAGGTGCCTGGGTGCCCCAGCATTTT.

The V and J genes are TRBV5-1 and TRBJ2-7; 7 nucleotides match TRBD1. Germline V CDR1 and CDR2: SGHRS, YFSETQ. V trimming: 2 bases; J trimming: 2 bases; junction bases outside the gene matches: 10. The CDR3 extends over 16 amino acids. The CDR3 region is CASSFTRDSLTYEQYF. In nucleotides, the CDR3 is TGCGCCAGCAGCTTTACCCGGGACAGCCTAACCTACGAGCAGTACTTC.

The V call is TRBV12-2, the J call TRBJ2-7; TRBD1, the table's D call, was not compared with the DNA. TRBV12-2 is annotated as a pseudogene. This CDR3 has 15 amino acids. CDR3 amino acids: CASRRHRDGSYEQYF. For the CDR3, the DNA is TGTGCAAGTCGCCGACACAGGGATGGCTCCTACGAGCAGTACTTC.

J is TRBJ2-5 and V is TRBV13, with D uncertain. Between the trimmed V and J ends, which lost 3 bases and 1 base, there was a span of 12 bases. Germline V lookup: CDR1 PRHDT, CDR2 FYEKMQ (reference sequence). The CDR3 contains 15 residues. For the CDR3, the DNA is TGTGCCAGCAGCTTTAACATAGGGTTCCAAGAGACCCAGTACTTC. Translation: CASSFNIGFQETQYF.

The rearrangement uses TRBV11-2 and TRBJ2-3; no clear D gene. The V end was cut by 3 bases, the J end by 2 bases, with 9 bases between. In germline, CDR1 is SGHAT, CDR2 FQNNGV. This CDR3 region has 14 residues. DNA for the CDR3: TGTGCCAGCAGCTTTTTCGAGGCCACAGATACGCAGTATTTT. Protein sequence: CASSFFEATDTQYF.

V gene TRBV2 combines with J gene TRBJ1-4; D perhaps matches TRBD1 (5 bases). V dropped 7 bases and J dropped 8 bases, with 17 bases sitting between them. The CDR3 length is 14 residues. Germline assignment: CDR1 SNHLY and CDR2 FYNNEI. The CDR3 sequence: CASTSEGLLEKLFF. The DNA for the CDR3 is TGTGCCAGCACCTCCGAGGGACTCTTGGAAAAACTGTTTTTT.

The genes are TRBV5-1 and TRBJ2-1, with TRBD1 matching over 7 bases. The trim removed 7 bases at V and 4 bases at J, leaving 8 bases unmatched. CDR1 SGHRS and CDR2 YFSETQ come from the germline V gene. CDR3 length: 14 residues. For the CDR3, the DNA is TGCGCCAGCGGAACGGGACAGAAATACAATGAGCAGTTCTTC. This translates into CASGTGQKYNEQFF. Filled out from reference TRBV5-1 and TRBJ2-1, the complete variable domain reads KAGVTQTPRYLIKTRGQQVTLSCSPISGHRSVSWYQQTPGQGLQFLFEYFSETQRNKGNFPGRFSGRQFSNSRSEMNVSTLELGDSALYLCASGTGQKYNEQFFGPGTRLTVL.

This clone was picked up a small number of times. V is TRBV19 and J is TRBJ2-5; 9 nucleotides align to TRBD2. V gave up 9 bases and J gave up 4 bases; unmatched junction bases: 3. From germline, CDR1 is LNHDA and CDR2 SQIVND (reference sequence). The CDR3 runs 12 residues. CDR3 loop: CASKAGGETQYF. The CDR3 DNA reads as TGTGCCAGCAAAGCGGGGGGAGAGACCCAGTACTTC.

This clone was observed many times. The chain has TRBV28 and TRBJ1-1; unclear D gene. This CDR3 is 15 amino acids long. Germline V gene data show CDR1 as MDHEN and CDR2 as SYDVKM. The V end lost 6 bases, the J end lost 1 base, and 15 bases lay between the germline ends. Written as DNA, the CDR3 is TGTGCCAGCAGCTTCACACCGGATCCGAACACTGAAGCTTTCTTT. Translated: CASSFTPDPNTEAFF.

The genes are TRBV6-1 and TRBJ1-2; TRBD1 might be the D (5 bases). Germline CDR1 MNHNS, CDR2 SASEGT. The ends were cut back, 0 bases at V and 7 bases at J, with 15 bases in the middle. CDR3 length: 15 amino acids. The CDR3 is CASSEAVGAGTGYTF. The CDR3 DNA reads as TGTGCCAGCAGTGAAGCGGTTGGGGCAGGGACTGGCTACACCTTC.

The CDR3 is CASSGQASNSPLHF. The CDR3 DNA follows: TGTGCCAGCAGTGGACAGGCATCTAATTCACCCCTCCACTTT. This sequence joins TRBV2 and TRBJ1-6; TRBD1 is a possible D gene (6 bases). CDR3 length: 14 amino acids. Germline values: CDR1 SNHLY, CDR2 FYNNEI. Trimming took off 4 bases at V and 6 bases at J, with 10 bases between the two ends.

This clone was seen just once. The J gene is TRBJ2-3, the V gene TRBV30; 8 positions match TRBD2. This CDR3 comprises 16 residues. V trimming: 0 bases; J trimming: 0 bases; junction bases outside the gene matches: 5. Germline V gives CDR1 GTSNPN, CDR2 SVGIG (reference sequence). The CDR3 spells CAWSVHTGGSTDTQYF. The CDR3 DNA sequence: TGTGCCTGGAGTGTACACACGGGGGGGAGCACAGATACGCAGTATTTT.

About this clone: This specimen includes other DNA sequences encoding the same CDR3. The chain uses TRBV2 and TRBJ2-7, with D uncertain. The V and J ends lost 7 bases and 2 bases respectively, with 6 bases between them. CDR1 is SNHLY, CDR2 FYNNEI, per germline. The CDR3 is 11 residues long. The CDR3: CASTQAYEQYF. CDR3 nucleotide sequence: TGTGCCAGCACGCAGGCCTACGAGCAGTACTTC.

The CDR3 DNA follows: TGTGCCAGCAGCTTAGGACTAGCGGCGACCTACGAGCAGTACTTC. It translates to CASSLGLAATYEQYF. V usage is TRBV7-2 and J usage is TRBJ2-7; 9 bases align to TRBD2. CDR1 is SGHTA, CDR2 FQGNSA, per germline. This CDR3 region has 15 residues. The ends lost 1 base at V and 2 bases at J; junction bases unmatched: 3.

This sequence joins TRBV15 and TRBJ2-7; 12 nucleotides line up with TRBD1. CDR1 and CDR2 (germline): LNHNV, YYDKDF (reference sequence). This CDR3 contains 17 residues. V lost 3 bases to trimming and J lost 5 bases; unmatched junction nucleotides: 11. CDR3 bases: TGTGCCACCAGCAGGCGACCACCCGGGACAGGGGGCGACGAGCAGTACTTC. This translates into CATSRRPPGTGGDEQYF.

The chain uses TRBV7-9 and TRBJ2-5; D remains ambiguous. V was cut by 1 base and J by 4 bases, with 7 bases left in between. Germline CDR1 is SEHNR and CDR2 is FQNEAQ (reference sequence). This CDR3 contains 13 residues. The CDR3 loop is CASSLGLPETQYF. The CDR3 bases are TGTGCCAGCAGCTTAGGTCTCCCAGAGACCCAGTACTTC.

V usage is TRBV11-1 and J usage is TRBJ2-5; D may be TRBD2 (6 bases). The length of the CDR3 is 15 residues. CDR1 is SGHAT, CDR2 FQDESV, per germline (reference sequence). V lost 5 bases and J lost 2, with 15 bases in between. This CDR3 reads CASSPRGGGQETQYF. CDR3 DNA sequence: TGTGCCAGCAGCCCAAGGGGAGGAGGACAAGAGACCCAGTACTTC. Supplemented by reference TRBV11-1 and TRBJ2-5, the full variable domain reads EAEVAQSPRYKITEKSQAVAFWCDPISGHATLYWYRQILGQGPELLVQFQDESVVDDSQLPKDRFSAERLKGVDSTLKIQPAELGDSAMYLCASSPRGGGQETQYFGPGTRLLVL.

CDR3: CASSEGARGYTGELFF. In DNA, the CDR3 is TGTGCCAGCAGTGAAGGGGCCAGGGGGTACACCGGGGAGCTGTTTTTT. The rearrangement uses TRBV6-1 and TRBJ2-2, with TRBD1 matching 7 bases. V was pared by 1 base and J by 3 bases, with 5 bases of the junction left unmatched. The germline gives CDR1 MNHNS, CDR2 SASEGT. This CDR3 has 16 amino acids.